This note documents a single T cell receptor beta chain sequence. Antigen unknown. The sample originates from a study of T cell repertoires in cytomegalovirus infection. Via MiXCR, TCRdb re-called the reads, giving one row per CDR3 protein. The repertoire holds around 430,000 distinct CDR3 sequences, with approximately 46% as singletons. The ends lost 8 bases at V and 3 bases at J; junction bases unmatched: 15. This CDR3 is built from 15 residues. The germline V gene has CDR1 SQVTM and CDR2 ANQGSEA. The source of this sequence is a human donor in good health (CMV status not recorded). Some clones in this sample may be carry-over from other donors' samples. The rearrangement uses TRBV29-1 and TRBJ2-5, with 7 bases fitting TRBD2. Sample: cultured PBMCs, taken from culture after CMV antigen stimulation. CDR3 bases: TGCAGCATCCGGGGGAGGGCGTTTTTGGAAGAGACCCAGTACTTC. Translation gives CSIRGRAFLEETQYF.